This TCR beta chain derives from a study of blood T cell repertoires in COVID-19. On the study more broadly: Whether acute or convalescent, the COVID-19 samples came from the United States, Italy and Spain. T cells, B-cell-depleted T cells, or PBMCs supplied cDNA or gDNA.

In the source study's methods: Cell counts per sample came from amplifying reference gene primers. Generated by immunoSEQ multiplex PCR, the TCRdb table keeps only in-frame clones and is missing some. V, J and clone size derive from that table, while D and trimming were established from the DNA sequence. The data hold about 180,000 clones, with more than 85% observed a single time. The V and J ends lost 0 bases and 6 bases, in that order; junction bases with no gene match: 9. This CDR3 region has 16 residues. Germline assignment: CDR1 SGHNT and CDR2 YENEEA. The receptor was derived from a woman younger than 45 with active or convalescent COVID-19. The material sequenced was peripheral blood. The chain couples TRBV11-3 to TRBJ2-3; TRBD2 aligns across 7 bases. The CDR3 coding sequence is TGTGCCAGCAGCTTAGATCTGAAGCGGGATTGGGATACGCAGTATTTT. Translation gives CASSLDLKRDWDTQYF.